The clone carrying this T cell receptor beta chain was detected only a few times. Here the CDR3 omits its conserved ending phenylalanine or tryptophan, so a read error is the likely source. No DNA is shown, since the ends of the CDR3 on it are uncertain; the CDR3 is the one TCRdb lists. This sample was included in a study of CD4 and CD8 cells across lung adenocarcinoma regions. Termini included, the CDR3 measures 10 amino acids. The V gene's germline CDR1 is SGHAT and CDR2 FQNNGV. TCRdb reprocessed the PCR reads with MiXCR, giving one entry per CDR3 protein. The table has under 7,500 distinct CDR3 sequences, roughly 48% seen once. Samples came from patients with localized non-small cell lung adenocarcinoma.

Material: CD4+ T cells from the center of a lung tumor. The sequence derives from a female donor with lung adenocarcinoma. The CD4 and CD8 labels of this study may be unreliable. The J gene is TRBJ2-5, the V gene TRBV11-2; the tabulated D call, TRBD2, remains unverified against the DNA. This chain's CDR3 is CASSLDGLAG.